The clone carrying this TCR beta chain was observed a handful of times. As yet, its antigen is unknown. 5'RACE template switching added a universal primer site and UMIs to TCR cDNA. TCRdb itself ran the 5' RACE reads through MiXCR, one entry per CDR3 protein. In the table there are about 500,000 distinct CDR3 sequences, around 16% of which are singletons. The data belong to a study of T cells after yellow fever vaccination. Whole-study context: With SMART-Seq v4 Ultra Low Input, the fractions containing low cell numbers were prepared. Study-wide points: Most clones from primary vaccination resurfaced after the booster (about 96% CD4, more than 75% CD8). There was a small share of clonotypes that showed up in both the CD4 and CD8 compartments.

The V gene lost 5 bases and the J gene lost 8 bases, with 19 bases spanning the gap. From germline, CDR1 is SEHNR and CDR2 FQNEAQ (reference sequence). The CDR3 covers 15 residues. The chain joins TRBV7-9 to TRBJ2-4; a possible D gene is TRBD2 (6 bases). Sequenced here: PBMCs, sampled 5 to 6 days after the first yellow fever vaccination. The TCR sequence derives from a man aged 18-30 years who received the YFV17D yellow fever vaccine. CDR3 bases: TGTGCCAGCAGCCACCCCGCGAATAGGGAGGACATTCAGTACTTC. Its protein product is CASSHPANREDIQYF. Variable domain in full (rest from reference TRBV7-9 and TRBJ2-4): DTGVSQNPRHKITKRGQNVTFRCDPISEHNRLYWYRQTLGQGPEFLTYFQNEAQLEKSRLLSDRFSAERPKGSFSTLEIQRTEQGDSAMYLCASSHPANREDIQYFGAGTRLSVL.